This T cell receptor beta chain emerged from a study of cytomegalovirus exposure and HLA in healthy donors. General study findings and limits: Previously analyzed data showed that most TCR beta V segments were productive at a frequency of about 87% or about 30%. Reportedly, a later analysis found an Asian-associated ancestry cluster had fewer N-insertions than the approximately 640-donor mean. A later analysis appeared to link common viral pathogens to several of the most significant clusters. Clonal expansion, a later analysis showed, was greater in HLA-associated TCR beta chains than in equally common others.

As to this clone: Its antigen remains unknown.

13 Jbeta primers and 60 Vbeta primers were used for the PCR. The method was immunoSEQ multiplex PCR; TCRdb's version includes in-frame clones alone and lacks a portion of them. The repertoire holds under 300,000 clones, around 90% seen once, with about 1.8% in the top ten. The V end was cut by 5 bases, the J end by 5 bases, with 18 bases between. The CDR3 totals 15 residues. CDR1 and CDR2 (germline): MNHEY, SVGAGI. This TCR was recovered from a girl aged 2 to 10 in good health and CMV-seronegative. Sequenced sample: PBMCs. The V and J genes are TRBV6-5 and TRBJ1-2; no clear D gene. The CDR3 bases are TGTGCCAGCAGTAACCGGGGAGAGGGCCAGTATGGCTACACCTTC. Encoded protein: CASSNRGEGQYGYTF.